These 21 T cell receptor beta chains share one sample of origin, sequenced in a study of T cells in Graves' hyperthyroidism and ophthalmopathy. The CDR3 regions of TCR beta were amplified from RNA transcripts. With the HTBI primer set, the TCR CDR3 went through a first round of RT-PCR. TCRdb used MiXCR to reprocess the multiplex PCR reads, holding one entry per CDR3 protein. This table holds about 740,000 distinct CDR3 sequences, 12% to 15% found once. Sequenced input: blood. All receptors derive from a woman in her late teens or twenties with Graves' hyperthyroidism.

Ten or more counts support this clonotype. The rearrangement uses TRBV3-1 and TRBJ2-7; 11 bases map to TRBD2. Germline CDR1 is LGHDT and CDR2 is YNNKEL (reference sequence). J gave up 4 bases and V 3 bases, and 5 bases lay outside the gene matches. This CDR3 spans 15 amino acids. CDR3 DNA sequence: TGTGCCAGCAGCCACACCGGGACTAGCGGATACGAGCAGTACTTC. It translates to CASSHTGTSGYEQYF.

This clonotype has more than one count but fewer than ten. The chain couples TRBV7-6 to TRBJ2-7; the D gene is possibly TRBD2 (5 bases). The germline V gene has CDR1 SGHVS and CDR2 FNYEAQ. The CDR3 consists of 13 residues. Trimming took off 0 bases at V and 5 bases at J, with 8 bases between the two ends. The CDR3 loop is CASSLALAHEQYF. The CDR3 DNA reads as TGTGCCAGCAGCTTAGCCCTAGCCCACGAGCAGTACTTC. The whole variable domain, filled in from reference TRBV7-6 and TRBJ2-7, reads GAGVSQSPRYKVTKRGQDVALRCDPISGHVSLYWYRQALGQGPEFLTYFNYEAQQDKSGLPNDRFSAERPEGSISTLTIQRTEQRDSAMYRCASSLALAHEQYFGPGTRLTVT.

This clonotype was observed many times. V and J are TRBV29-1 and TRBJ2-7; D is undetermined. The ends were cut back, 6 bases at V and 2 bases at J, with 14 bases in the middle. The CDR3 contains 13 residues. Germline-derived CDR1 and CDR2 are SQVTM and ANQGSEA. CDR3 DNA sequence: TGCAGCGTCGTCATCGGCTTTCCCTACGAGCAGTACTTC. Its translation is CSVVIGFPYEQYF.

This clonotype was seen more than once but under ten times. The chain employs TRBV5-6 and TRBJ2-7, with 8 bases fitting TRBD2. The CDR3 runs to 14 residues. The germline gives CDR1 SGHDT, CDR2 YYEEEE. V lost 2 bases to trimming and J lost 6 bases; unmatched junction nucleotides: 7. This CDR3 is CASSFEAGAREQYF. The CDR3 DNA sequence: TGTGCCAGCAGCTTCGAAGCGGGAGCTCGCGAGCAGTACTTC.

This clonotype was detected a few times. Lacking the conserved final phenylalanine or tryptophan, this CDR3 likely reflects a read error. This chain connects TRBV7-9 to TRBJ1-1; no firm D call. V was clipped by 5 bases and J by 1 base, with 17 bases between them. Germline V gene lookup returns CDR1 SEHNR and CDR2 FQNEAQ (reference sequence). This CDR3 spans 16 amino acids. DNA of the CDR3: TGTGCCAGCAGCGCCCTTGAGCAAATGTGGAACACTGAAGCTTTCTCT. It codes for CASSALEQMWNTEAFS.

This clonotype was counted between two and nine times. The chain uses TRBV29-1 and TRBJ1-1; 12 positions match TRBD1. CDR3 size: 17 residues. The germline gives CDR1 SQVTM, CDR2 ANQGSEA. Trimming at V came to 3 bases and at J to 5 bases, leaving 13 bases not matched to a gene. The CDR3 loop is CSVENRVGQGAWTEAFF. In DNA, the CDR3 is TGCAGCGTTGAGAATAGAGTGGGACAGGGGGCGTGGACTGAAGCTTTCTTT.

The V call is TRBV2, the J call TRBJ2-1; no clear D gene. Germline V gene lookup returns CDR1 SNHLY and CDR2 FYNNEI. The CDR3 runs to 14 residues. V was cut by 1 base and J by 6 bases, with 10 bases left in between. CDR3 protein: CASSEDIGRNEQFF. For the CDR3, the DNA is TGTGCCAGCAGTGAAGATATAGGACGCAATGAGCAGTTCTTC.

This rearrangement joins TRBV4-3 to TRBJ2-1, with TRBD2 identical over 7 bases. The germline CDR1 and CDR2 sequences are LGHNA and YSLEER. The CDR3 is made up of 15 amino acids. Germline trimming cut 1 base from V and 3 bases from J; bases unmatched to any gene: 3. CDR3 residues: CASSQGGGGYNEQFF. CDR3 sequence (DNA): TGCGCCAGCAGCCAAGGTGGCGGGGGCTACAATGAGCAGTTCTTC.

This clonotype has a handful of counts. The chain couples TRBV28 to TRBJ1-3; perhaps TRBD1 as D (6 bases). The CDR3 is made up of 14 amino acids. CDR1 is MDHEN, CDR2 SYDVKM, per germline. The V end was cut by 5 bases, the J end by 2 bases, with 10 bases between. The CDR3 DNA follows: TGTGCCAGCAGTAGGCAGGGGACTGGAAACACCATATATTTT. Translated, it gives CASSRQGTGNTIYF.

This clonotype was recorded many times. The CDR3 spells CASSFGGRPYEQYF. In DNA, the CDR3 is TGTGCCAGCAGCTTCGGCGGACGGCCCTACGAGCAGTACTTC. V gene TRBV7-9 combines with J gene TRBJ2-7; unclear D gene. Germline CDR1 SEHNR, CDR2 FQNEAQ (reference sequence). V lost 3 bases, J lost 2 bases, and 11 bases lay in between. The CDR3 covers 14 residues. Full variable domain (missing parts from reference TRBV7-9 and TRBJ2-7): DTGVSQNPRHKITKRGQNVTFRCDPISEHNRLYWYRQTLGQGPEFLTYFQNEAQLEKSRLLSDRFSAERPKGSFSTLEIQRTEQGDSAMYLCASSFGGRPYEQYFGPGTRLTVT.

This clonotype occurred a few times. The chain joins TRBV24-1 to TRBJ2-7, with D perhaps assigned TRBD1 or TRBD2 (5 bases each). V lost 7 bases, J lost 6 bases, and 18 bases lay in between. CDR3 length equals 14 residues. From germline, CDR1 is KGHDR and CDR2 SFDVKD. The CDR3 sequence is CATSRDPWIGEQYF. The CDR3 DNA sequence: TGTGCCACCAGCCGGGACCCATGGATCGGCGAGCAGTACTTC.

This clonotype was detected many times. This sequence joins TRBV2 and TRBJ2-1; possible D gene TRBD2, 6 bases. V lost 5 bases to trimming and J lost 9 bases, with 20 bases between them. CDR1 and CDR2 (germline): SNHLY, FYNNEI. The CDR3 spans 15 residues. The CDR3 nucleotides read TGTGCCAGCAGTAAAGGGACTTCGACGTCCGCTGAGCAGTTCTTC. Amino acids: CASSKGTSTSAEQFF.

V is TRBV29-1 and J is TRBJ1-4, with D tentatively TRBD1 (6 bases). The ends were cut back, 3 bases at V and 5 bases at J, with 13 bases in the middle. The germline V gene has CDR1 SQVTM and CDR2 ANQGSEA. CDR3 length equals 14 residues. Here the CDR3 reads CSVDGGTSNEKLFF. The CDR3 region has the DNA TGCAGCGTTGATGGGGGGACAAGCAATGAAAAACTGTTTTTT.

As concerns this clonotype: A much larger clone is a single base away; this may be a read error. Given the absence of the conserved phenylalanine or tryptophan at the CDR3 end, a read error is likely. DNA of the CDR3: TGCGCCAGCAGTAGGGTCCGTCAAATAGGACTAGGCTACGAGCAGTACTCC. Translation gives CASSRVRQIGLGYEQYS. This chain links TRBV6-1 with TRBJ2-7; the match to TRBD2 covers 7 bases. This CDR3 is built from 17 residues. Germline values: CDR1 MNHNS, CDR2 SASEGT.

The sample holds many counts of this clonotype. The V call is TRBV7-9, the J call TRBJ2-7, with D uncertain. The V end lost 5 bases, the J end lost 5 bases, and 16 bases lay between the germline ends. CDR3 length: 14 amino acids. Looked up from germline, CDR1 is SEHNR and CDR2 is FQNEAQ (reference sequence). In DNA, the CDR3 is TGTGCCAGCAGCCAAAAGGCGCAGGTTAACGAGCAGTACTTC. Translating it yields CASSQKAQVNEQYF.

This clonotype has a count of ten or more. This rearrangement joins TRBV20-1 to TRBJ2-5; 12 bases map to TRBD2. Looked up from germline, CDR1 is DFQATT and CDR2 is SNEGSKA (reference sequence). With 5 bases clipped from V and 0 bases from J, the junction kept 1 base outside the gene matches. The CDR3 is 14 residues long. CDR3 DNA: TGCAGTGCTCGGACTAGCGGGGACCAAGAGACCCAGTACTTC. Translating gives CSARTSGDQETQYF.

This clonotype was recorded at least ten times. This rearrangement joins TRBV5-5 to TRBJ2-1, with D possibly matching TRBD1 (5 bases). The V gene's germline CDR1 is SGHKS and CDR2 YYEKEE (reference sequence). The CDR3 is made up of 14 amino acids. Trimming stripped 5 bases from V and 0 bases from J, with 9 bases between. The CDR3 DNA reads TGTGCCAGCAGGCAGGGTGGCTCCTACAATGAGCAGTTCTTC. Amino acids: CASRQGGSYNEQFF.

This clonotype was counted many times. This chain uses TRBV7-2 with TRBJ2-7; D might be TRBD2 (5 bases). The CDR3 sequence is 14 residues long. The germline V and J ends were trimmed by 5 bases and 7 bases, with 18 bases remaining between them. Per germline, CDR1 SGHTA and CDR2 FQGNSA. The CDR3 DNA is TGTGCCAGCAGCGGAGCGCCGGGGAGTTGGGAGCAGTACTTC. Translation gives CASSGAPGSWEQYF.

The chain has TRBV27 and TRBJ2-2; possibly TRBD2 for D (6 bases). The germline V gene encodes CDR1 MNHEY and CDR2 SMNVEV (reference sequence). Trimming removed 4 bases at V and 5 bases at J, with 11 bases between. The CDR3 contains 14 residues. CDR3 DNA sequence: TGTGCCAGCAGTTCCGGAGGGGAAACCGGGGAGCTGTTTTTT. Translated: CASSSGGETGELFF.

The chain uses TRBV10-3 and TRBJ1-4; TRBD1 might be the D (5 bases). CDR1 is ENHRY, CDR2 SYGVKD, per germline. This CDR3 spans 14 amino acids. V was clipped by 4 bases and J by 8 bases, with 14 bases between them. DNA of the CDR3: TGTGCCATCAGTGGGGACCGTGTAAAGGAAAAACTGTTTTTT. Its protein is CAISGDRVKEKLFF.

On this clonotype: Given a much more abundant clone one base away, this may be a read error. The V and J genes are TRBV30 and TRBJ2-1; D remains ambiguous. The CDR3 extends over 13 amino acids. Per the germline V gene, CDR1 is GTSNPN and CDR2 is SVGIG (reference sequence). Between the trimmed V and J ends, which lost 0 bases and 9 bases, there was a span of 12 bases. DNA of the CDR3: TGTGCCTGGAGTGTACACACACCCAGTGAGCAGTTCTTC. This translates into CAWSVHTPSEQFF. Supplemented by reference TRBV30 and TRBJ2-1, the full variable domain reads SQTIHQWPATLVQPVGSPLSLECTVEGTSNPNLYWYRQAAGRGLQLLFYSVGIGQISSEVPQNLSASRPQDRQFILSSKKLLLSDSGFYLCAWSVHTPSEQFFGPGTRLTVL.